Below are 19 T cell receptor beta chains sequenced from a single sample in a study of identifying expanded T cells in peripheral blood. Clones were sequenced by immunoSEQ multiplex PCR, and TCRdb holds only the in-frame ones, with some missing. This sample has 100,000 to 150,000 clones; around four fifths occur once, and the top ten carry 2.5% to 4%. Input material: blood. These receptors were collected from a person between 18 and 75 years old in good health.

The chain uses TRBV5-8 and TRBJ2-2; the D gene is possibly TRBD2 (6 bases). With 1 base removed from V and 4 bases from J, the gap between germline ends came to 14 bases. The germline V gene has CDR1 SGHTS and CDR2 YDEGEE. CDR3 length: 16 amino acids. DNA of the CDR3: TGTGCCAGCAGCTTGATGGAGGGAGTTTTCACCGGGGAGCTGTTTTTT. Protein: CASSLMEGVFTGELFF. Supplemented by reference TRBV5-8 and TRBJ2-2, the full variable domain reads EAGVTQSPTHLIKTRGQQATLRCSPISGHTSVYWYQQALGLGLQFLLWYDEGEERNRGNFPPRFSGRQFPNYSSELNVNALELEDSALYLCASSLMEGVFTGELFFGEGSRLTVL.

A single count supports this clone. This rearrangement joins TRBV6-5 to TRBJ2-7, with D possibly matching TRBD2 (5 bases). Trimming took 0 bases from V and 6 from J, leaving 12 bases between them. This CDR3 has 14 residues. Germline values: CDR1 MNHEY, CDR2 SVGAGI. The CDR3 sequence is CASSYSRVSGEQYF. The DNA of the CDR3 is TGTGCCAGCAGTTACTCAAGGGTGAGCGGCGAGCAGTACTTC.

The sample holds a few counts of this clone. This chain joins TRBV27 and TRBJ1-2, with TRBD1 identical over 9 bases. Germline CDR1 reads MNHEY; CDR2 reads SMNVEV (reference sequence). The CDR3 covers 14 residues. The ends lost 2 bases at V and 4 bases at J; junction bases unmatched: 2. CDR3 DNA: TGTGCCAGCAGTTTAAGGGGACAGGGCTATGGCTACACCTTC. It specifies CASSLRGQGYGYTF.

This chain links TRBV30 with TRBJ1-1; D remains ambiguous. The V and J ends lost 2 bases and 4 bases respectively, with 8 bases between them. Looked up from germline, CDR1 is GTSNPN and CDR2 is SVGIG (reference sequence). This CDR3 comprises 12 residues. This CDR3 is CAWSLSGTEAFF. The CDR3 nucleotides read TGTGCCTGGAGTTTGAGTGGCACTGAAGCTTTCTTT. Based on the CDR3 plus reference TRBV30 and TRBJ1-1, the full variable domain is SQTIHQWPATLVQPVGSPLSLECTVEGTSNPNLYWYRQAAGRGLQLLFYSVGIGQISSEVPQNLSASRPQDRQFILSSKKLLLSDSGFYLCAWSLSGTEAFFGQGTRLTVV.

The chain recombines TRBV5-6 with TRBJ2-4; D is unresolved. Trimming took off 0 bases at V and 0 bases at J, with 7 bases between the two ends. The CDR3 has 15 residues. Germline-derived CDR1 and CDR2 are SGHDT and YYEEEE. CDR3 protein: CASSLVTLAKNIQYF. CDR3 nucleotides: TGTGCCAGCAGCTTGGTGACTCTAGCCAAAAACATTCAGTACTTC.

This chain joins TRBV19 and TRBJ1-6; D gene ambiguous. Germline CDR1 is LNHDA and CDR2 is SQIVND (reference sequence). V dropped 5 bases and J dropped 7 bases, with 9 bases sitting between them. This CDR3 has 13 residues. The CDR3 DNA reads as TGTGCCAGTAGTGGAGAGCTAAATTCACCCCTCCACTTT. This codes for CASSGELNSPLHF.

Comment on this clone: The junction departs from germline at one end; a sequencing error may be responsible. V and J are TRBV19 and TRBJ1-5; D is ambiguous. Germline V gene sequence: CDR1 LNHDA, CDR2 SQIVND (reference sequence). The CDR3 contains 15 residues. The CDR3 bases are TGTGCCAGTAGTAATATGGGTGGTAGCCATCAGCCCCAGCATTTT. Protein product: CASSNMGGSHQPQHF.

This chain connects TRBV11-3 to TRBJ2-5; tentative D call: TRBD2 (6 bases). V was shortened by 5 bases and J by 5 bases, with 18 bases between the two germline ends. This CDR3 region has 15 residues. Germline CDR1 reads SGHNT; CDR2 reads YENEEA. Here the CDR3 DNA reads TGTGCCAGCAGCCCCCCCCTCCCCCGGGGGGAGACCCAGTACTTC. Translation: CASSPPLPRGETQYF.

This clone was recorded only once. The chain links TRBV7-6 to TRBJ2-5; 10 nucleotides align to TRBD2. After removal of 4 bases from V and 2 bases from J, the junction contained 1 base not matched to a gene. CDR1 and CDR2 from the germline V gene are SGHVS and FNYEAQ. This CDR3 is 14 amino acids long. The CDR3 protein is CASSSLAGQETQYF. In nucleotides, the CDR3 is TGTGCCAGCAGCTCACTAGCGGGGCAAGAGACCCAGTACTTC.

The CDR3 DNA reads as TGTGCCAGCCTCCACCTCGGACAGCCCTACGAGCAGTACTTC. Translated: CASLHLGQPYEQYF. The V and J genes are TRBV27 and TRBJ2-7, with D possibly matching TRBD1 (6 bases). The germline V and J ends were trimmed by 8 bases and 2 bases, with 16 bases remaining between them. The CDR3 runs 14 residues. The germline gives CDR1 MNHEY, CDR2 SMNVEV (reference sequence).

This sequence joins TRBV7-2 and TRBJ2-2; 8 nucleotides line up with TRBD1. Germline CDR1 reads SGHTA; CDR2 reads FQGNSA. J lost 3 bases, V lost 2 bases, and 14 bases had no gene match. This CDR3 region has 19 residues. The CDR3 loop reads CASSLYFHGQGGDTGELFF. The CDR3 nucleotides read TGTGCCAGCAGCTTATATTTTCATGGACAGGGAGGAGACACCGGGGAGCTGTTTTTT.

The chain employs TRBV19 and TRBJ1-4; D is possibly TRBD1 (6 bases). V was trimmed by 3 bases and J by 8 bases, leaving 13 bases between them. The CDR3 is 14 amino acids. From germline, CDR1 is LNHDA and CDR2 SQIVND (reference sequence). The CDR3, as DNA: TGTGCCAGTAGTATGGGGGGGGCCTCGGAAAAACTGTTTTTT. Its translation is CASSMGGASEKLFF.

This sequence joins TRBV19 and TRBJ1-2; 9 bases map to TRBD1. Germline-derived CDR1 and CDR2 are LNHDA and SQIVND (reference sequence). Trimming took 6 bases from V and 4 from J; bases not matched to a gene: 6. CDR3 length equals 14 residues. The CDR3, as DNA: TGTGCCAGTAGGGCGGGACAGGGTCCCTATGGCTACACCTTC. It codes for CASRAGQGPYGYTF.

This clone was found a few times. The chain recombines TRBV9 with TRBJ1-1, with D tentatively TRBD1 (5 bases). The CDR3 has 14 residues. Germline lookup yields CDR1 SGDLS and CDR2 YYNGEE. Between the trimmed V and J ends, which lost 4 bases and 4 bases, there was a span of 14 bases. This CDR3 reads CASSPGGSSTEAFF. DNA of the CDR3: TGTGCCAGCAGCCCGGGGGGGTCGTCCACTGAAGCTTTCTTT.

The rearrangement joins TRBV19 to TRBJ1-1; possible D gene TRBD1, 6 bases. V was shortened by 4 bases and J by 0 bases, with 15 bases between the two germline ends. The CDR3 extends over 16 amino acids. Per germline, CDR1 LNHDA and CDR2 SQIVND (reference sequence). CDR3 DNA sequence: TGTGCCAGTAGTAGCCGTACGACAGGAGTGAACACTGAAGCTTTCTTT. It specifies CASSSRTTGVNTEAFF.

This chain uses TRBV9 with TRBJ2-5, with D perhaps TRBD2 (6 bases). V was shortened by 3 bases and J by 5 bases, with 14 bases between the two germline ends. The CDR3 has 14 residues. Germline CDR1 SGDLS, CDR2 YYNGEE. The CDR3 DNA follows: TGTGCCAGCAGCGCTACCAGCCGGGGGGAGACCCAGTACTTC. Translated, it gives CASSATSRGETQYF.

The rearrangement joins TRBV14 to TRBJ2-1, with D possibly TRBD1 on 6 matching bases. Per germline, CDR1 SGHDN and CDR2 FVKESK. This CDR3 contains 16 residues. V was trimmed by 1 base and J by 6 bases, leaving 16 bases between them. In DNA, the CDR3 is TGTGCCAGCAGCCAAGTCTCAGGGGCCAGGGCCAATGAGCAGTTCTTC. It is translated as CASSQVSGARANEQFF. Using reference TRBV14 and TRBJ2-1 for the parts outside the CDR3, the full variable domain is EAGVTQFPSHSVIEKGQTVTLRCDPISGHDNLYWYRRVMGKEIKFLLHFVKESKQDESGMPNNRFLAERTGGTYSTLKVQPAELEDSGVYFCASSQVSGARANEQFFGPGTRLTVL.

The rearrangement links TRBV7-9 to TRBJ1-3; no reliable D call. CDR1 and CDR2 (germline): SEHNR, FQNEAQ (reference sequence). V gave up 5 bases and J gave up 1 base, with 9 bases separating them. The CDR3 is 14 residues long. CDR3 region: CASSDDMSGNTIYF. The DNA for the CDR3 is TGTGCCAGCAGCGATGACATGTCTGGAAACACCATATATTTT.

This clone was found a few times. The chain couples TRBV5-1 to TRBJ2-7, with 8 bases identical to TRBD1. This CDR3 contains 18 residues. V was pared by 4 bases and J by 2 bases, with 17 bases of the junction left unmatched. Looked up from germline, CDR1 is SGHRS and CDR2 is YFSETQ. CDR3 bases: TGCGCCAGCAGCCCCCAACCCTCGGACAGGGCCTCGGCCTACGAGCAGTACTTC. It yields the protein CASSPQPSDRASAYEQYF.